The entry that follows covers one T cell receptor beta chain sequence. Its specificity is unknown. Using immunoSEQ multiplex PCR, the repertoire was profiled, and TCRdb retains in-frame clones only, with some absent. The data hold fewer than 45,000 clones, with 60% to 85% observed a single time. Time point specified: week 23, last vaccination. Doses of 300 ug of mutant IDH1 20-mer peptide were given with topical imiquimod. Donors had new IDH1-mutant astrocytomas of WHO grade 3 or 4 (ATRX-lost). The record originates from a study of a mutant IDH1 vaccine in newly diagnosed glioma. About the research overall: Vaccine dosing followed radiotherapy by 4-6 weeks, or accompanied temozolomide cycles. It was radiotherapy, temozolomide, or both that patients received previously, with most receiving both.

Losses at the gene ends were 1 base for V and 6 bases for J; bases not matched to a gene: 8. CDR3 length equals 15 residues. The germline CDR1 and CDR2 sequences are SEHNR and FQNEAQ (reference sequence). Whole-study findings and limits: The vaccine induced immune responses, and these occurred in around 94% of patients.

V gene TRBV7-9 combines with J gene TRBJ2-7; 8 nucleotides line up with TRBD1. Sample: PBMCs, taken from a glioma patient whose treatment included an IDH1 peptide vaccine. This TCR came from a middle-aged woman with glioma. Some clones in this sample may be carry-over from other donors' samples. The CDR3 region has the DNA TGTGCCAGCAGCTTAGTTCAGGGGGCGCTTGGCGAGCAGTACTTC. Its protein product is CASSLVQGALGEQYF.